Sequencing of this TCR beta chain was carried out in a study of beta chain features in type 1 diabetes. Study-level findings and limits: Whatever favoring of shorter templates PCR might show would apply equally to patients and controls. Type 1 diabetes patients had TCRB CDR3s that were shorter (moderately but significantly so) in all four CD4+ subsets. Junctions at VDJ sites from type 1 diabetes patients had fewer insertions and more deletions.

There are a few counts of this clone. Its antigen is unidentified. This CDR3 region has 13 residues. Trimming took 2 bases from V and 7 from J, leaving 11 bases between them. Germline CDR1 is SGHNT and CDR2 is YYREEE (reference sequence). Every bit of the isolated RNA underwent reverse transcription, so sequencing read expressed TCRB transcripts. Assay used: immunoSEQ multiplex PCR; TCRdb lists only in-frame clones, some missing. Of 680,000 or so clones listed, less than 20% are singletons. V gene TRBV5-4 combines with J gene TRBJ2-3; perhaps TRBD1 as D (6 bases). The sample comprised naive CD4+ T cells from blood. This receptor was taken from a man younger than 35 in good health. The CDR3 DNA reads TGTGCCAGCAGCTTAGGGGACACGAATACGCAGTATTTT. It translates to CASSLGDTNTQYF.